The 31 T cell receptor beta chains below were found in one sample sequenced in a study of blood T cell repertoires in COVID-19. Sequencing was performed with immunoSEQ multiplex PCR; in TCRdb, only in-frame clones are kept and a portion is missing. The data show 200,000 to 250,000 clones, under 90% seen once. What was sequenced was peripheral blood. The receptors here all came from a woman aged 80 or over with COVID-19, enrolled during active disease.

This sequence joins TRBV3-1 (or the pseudogene TRBV3-2) and TRBJ1-1; D is unclear. The CDR3 has 13 residues. Germline V gene sequence: CDR1 LGHDT, CDR2 YNNKEL (reference sequence). The germline V and J ends were trimmed by 0 bases and 10 bases, with 12 bases remaining between them. The CDR3 DNA reads TGTGCCAGCAGCCAAGAAATGGGCTCGGTAGCTTTCTTT. This codes for CASSQEMGSVAFF.

As for this clone: At one boundary the junction diverges from the germline segment, which might be a read error. The J gene is TRBJ2-5, the V gene TRBV7-7; D is uncertain. Germline lookup yields CDR1 SSHAT and CDR2 FNYEAQ (reference sequence). The CDR3 spans 17 residues. The CDR3 DNA reads TGTGCTAGCAGCTTATTGGGCGTGGAACCAGGCCAAGAGACCCAGTACTTC. Protein sequence: CASSLLGVEPGQETQYF.

J is TRBJ2-3 and V is TRBV6-5, with 7 bases matching TRBD2. Germline CDR1 MNHEY, CDR2 SVGAGI. Trimming removed 6 bases from V and 2 bases from J; junction bases left unmatched: 2. The CDR3 sequence is 13 residues long. The CDR3, as DNA: TGTGCCAGCAGACGGGACTACACAGATACGCAGTATTTT. Amino acid sequence: CASRRDYTDTQYF.

The chain recombines TRBV28 with TRBJ1-5, with D perhaps TRBD1 (6 bases). CDR3 length: 15 residues. In germline, CDR1 is MDHEN, CDR2 SYDVKM. Deletions cut 6 bases from V and 2 bases from J, with 14 bases between. In DNA, the CDR3 is TGTGCCAGCAGGCCTCGGGGACAAGGCAATCAGCCCCAGCATTTT. Its protein is CASRPRGQGNQPQHF.

The rearrangement uses TRBV5-4 and TRBJ1-1; D gene ambiguous. Germline V lookup: CDR1 SGHNT, CDR2 YYREEE (reference sequence). Trimming took 4 bases from V and 1 from J, leaving 8 bases between them. CDR3 length: 13 residues. CDR3 nucleotide sequence: TGTGCCAGCAGCCAACCACAGAACACTGAAGCTTTCTTT. Translating it yields CASSQPQNTEAFF.

The chain recombines TRBV6-5 with TRBJ2-6; 7 bases fit TRBD1. The CDR3 runs 16 residues. Germline V gives CDR1 MNHEY, CDR2 SVGAGI. With 4 bases clipped from V and 0 bases from J, the junction kept 3 bases outside the gene matches. In DNA, the CDR3 is TGTGCCAGCAGTTGGGACAGCCACTCTGGGGCCAACGTCCTGACTTTC. Protein sequence: CASSWDSHSGANVLTF.

This clone was counted between two and nine times. This chain uses TRBV9 with TRBJ1-6, with TRBD1 identical over 9 bases. The CDR3 consists of 14 residues. The V gene's germline CDR1 is SGDLS and CDR2 YYNGEE. With 3 bases clipped from V and 10 bases from J, the junction kept 5 bases outside the gene matches. DNA for the CDR3: TGTGCCAGCAGCGCCCGACAGGGGGGCTCACCCCTCCACTTT. Translated, it gives CASSARQGGSPLHF.

The chain employs TRBV7-9 and TRBJ1-4; D uncertain. CDR1 is SEHNR and CDR2 is FQNEAQ in the germline V gene (reference sequence). The V and J ends lost 3 bases and 6 bases respectively, with 14 bases between them. This CDR3 is 15 amino acids long. The DNA for the CDR3 is TGTGCCAGCAGCTTCCCGGGAAATGGGGATGAAAAACTGTTTTTT. Its translation is CASSFPGNGDEKLFF.

This clone was picked up a small number of times. The chain has TRBV5-1 and TRBJ2-7, with D perhaps TRBD2 (6 bases). This CDR3 comprises 16 residues. Germline V gene lookup returns CDR1 SGHRS and CDR2 YFSETQ. The V gene lost 4 bases and the J gene lost 2 bases, with 19 bases spanning the gap. CDR3 sequence: CASSPQPGGPAYEQYF. The DNA for the CDR3 is TGCGCCAGCAGCCCTCAACCCGGGGGACCCGCCTACGAGCAGTACTTC.

The genes are TRBV5-1 and TRBJ2-1; maybe TRBD2 (5 bases). The V and J ends lost 4 bases and 1 base respectively, with 12 bases between them. This CDR3 is 15 amino acids long. Germline loops: CDR1 SGHRS, CDR2 YFSETQ. CDR3 coding DNA: TGCGCCAGCAGCCCGGCGCGGGTTTCCTACAATGAGCAGTTCTTC. Encoded protein: CASSPARVSYNEQFF.

The genes are TRBV3-1 (or the pseudogene TRBV3-2) and TRBJ2-1; D ambiguous. The germline CDR1 and CDR2 sequences are LGHDT and YNNKEL (reference sequence). Trimming pared 1 base from V and 6 bases from J, leaving 19 bases between. The CDR3 totals 17 residues. CDR3 residues: CASSQGSLRRAPNEQFF. The CDR3 bases are TGTGCCAGCAGCCAAGGGTCGCTCCGCCGAGCGCCCAATGAGCAGTTCTTC.

This clone has just one count. The chain is built from TRBV10-3 and TRBJ1-2; the match to TRBD1 covers 7 bases. The CDR3 runs 12 residues. From germline, CDR1 is ENHRY and CDR2 SYGVKD. V lost 6 bases, J lost 8 bases, and 6 bases stayed unmatched. CDR3 amino acids: CAISDDREGYTF. The CDR3 DNA reads as TGTGCCATCAGCGATGACAGGGAGGGCTACACCTTC.

The chain is built from TRBV11-2 and TRBJ1-1; TRBD1 might be the D (5 bases). Trimming left V 5 bases short and J 3 bases short, with 13 bases between. Per germline, CDR1 SGHAT and CDR2 FQNNGV. The CDR3 is 14 residues long. The CDR3 coding sequence is TGTGCCAGCAGCCTTACATGGGGCGACACTGAAGCTTTCTTT. The encoded protein is CASSLTWGDTEAFF.

The chain has TRBV27 and TRBJ1-5, with TRBD1 matching over 7 bases. J was trimmed by 0 bases and V by 5 bases; bases with no gene match: 4. This CDR3 has 15 residues. Germline loops: CDR1 MNHEY, CDR2 SMNVEV (reference sequence). The CDR3 protein is CASSVRGYSNQPQHF. The CDR3 bases are TGTGCCAGCAGTGTCAGGGGGTATAGCAATCAGCCCCAGCATTTT.

The CDR3 loop reads CSASLAPTDTQYF. The DNA for the CDR3 is TGCAGTGCTAGTCTAGCGCCCACAGATACGCAGTATTTT. The chain employs TRBV20-1 and TRBJ2-3, with a possible D match to TRBD2 (6 bases). Deletions cut 3 bases from V and 2 bases from J, with 9 bases between. The CDR3 totals 13 residues. Germline CDR1 and CDR2: DFQATT and SNEGSKA (reference sequence).

This rearrangement joins TRBV7-3 to TRBJ2-7; 10 nucleotides align to TRBD2. Germline trimming cut 0 bases from V and 4 bases from J; bases unmatched to any gene: 3. CDR3 length: 15 amino acids. Germline V gene sequence: CDR1 SGHTA, CDR2 FQGTGA. Here the CDR3 DNA reads TGTGCCAGCAGCTTAACCGGGACTAGCGAGTACGAGCAGTACTTC. This sequence encodes CASSLTGTSEYEQYF.

The V and J genes are TRBV6-4 and TRBJ1-2; D gene uncertain. The CDR3 sequence is 12 residues long. Trimming removed 2 bases at V and 5 bases at J, with 6 bases between. CDR1 and CDR2 (germline): MRHNA, SNTAGT. The CDR3 loop is CASSDGQYGYTF. The CDR3 DNA reads TGTGCCAGCAGTGACGGCCAATATGGCTACACCTTC.

This clone appeared a few times. The chain uses TRBV29-1 and TRBJ2-7; D unresolved. Germline V lookup: CDR1 SQVTM, CDR2 ANQGSEA. CDR3 length equals 14 residues. Trimming took off 4 bases at V and 0 bases at J, with 13 bases between the two ends. CDR3 protein: CSVGNSLSSYEQYF. In DNA form, the CDR3 reads TGCAGCGTTGGAAACAGTTTGAGCTCCTACGAGCAGTACTTC.

This clone was counted between two and nine times. The J gene is TRBJ1-1, the V gene TRBV10-3; D perhaps matches TRBD1 (5 bases). Between the trimmed V and J ends, which lost 0 bases and 1 base, there was a span of 12 bases. Germline CDR1 and CDR2: ENHRY and SYGVKD. The CDR3 is 16 amino acids. CDR3: CAISESAKTGNTEAFF. The CDR3 nucleotides are TGTGCCATCAGTGAGTCCGCAAAAACAGGGAACACTGAAGCTTTCTTT.

V usage is TRBV7-9 and J usage is TRBJ1-4; no clear D gene. Germline assignment: CDR1 SEHNR and CDR2 FQNEAQ (reference sequence). This CDR3 region has 16 residues. Trimming removed 2 bases from V and 5 bases from J, with 15 bases in between. The CDR3 spells CASSLFSSQRNEKLFF. In nucleotides, the CDR3 is TGTGCCAGCAGCTTATTCTCTTCTCAACGGAATGAAAAACTGTTTTTT.

This clone was found many times. This chain's CDR3 is CASSFQTGSQETQYF. Written as DNA, the CDR3 is TGCGCCAGCAGCTTCCAGACAGGGTCGCAAGAGACCCAGTACTTC. The V gene is TRBV5-1, the J gene TRBJ2-5; 7 bases agree with TRBD1. Germline V gene lookup returns CDR1 SGHRS and CDR2 YFSETQ. V shed 2 bases, J shed 2 bases, and the junction held 6 bases outside the gene matches. The CDR3 length is 15 residues. The full variable domain, in which reference TRBV5-1 and TRBJ2-5 provide the parts outside the CDR3, is KAGVTQTPRYLIKTRGQQVTLSCSPISGHRSVSWYQQTPGQGLQFLFEYFSETQRNKGNFPGRFSGRQFSNSRSEMNVSTLELGDSALYLCASSFQTGSQETQYFGPGTRLLVL.

Points on this clone: The germline gene is not matched at one end of the junction; a read error may be the cause. The rearrangement joins TRBV3-1 (or the pseudogene TRBV3-2) to TRBJ2-7; TRBD2 aligns across 11 bases. Germline CDR1 LGHDT, CDR2 YNNKEL (reference sequence). The CDR3 is 15 amino acids. The chain's CDR3 is CASSPGLADRQGQHF. CDR3 DNA sequence: TGTGCCAGCAGCCCGGGACTAGCGGACCGACAAGGGCAGCACTTC.

The J gene is TRBJ1-6, the V gene TRBV5-5; D remains ambiguous. Trimming left V 4 bases short and J 0 bases short, with 11 bases between. This CDR3 has 16 residues. Germline V CDR1 and CDR2: SGHKS, YYEKEE (reference sequence). This CDR3 reads CASSIGRSSYNSPLHF. The CDR3 coding sequence is TGTGCCAGCAGCATAGGAAGGAGCTCCTATAATTCACCCCTCCACTTT.

J is TRBJ2-7 and V is TRBV6-1; the D gene is possibly TRBD1 (6 bases). Germline CDR1 and CDR2: MNHNS and SASEGT. This CDR3 is 15 amino acids long. Trimming pared 1 base from V and 1 base from J, leaving 11 bases between. The CDR3 region is CASSEGQGFSYEQYF. The CDR3 bases are TGTGCCAGCAGTGAAGGGCAGGGGTTTTCCTACGAGCAGTACTTC.

This chain connects TRBV7-3 to TRBJ2-7, with 7 bases lining up with TRBD2. This CDR3 contains 13 residues. The J segment lost 9 bases and the V segment lost 0 bases, leaving 5 bases of the junction unmatched. Germline CDR1 reads SGHTA; CDR2 reads FQGTGA. DNA for the CDR3: TGTGCCAGCAGCTTAACTCAGCGGGACGGGCAGTACTTC. This encodes CASSLTQRDGQYF.

The chain uses TRBV7-2 and TRBJ1-4, with 10 bases identical to TRBD1. The CDR3 is made up of 16 amino acids. CDR1 and CDR2 from the germline V gene are SGHTA and FQGNSA. V trimming: 2 bases; J trimming: 7 bases; junction bases outside the gene matches: 7. The CDR3 sequence: CASSLTFGTGVEKLFF. Here the CDR3 DNA reads TGTGCCAGCAGCTTAACGTTCGGGACAGGGGTTGAAAAACTGTTTTTT. Complete variable domain (other parts from reference TRBV7-2 and TRBJ1-4): GAGVSQSPSNKVTEKGKDVELRCDPISGHTALYWYRQSLGQGLEFLIYFQGNSAPDKSGLPSDRFSAERTGGSVSTLTIQRTQQEDSAVYLCASSLTFGTGVEKLFFGSGTQLSVL.

This chain uses TRBV5-1 with TRBJ2-5, with D maybe TRBD2 (7 bases). V lost 2 bases and J lost 5, with 10 bases in between. The germline gives CDR1 SGHRS, CDR2 YFSETQ. This CDR3 region has 13 residues. CDR3 coding DNA: TGCGCCAGCAGCTTTGGGGGGGGCGAGACCCAGTACTTC. Its translation: CASSFGGGETQYF.

This chain connects TRBV4-1 to TRBJ1-1; 7 bases line up with TRBD1. Trimming at V came to 4 bases and at J to 6 bases, leaving 5 bases not matched to a gene. This CDR3 has 13 residues. Germline V CDR1 and CDR2: MGHRA, YSYEKL. CDR3 nucleotide sequence: TGCGCCAGCAGCCGGAACAGGGGCGCTGAAGCTTTCTTT. This codes for CASSRNRGAEAFF.

V usage is TRBV5-4 and J usage is TRBJ2-2; 8 bases line up with TRBD1. The CDR3 totals 16 residues. Trimming at V came to 4 bases and at J to 6 bases, leaving 11 bases not matched to a gene. The germline V gene has CDR1 SGHNT and CDR2 YYREEE (reference sequence). CDR3 sequence (DNA): TGTGCCAGCAGCCCCGGGGGCAGGGGGCGCGCCGGGGAGCTGTTTTTT. Protein: CASSPGGRGRAGELFF.

The genes are TRBV18 and TRBJ1-3; TRBD1 matches 8 bases. V shed 2 bases, J shed 0 bases, and the junction held 3 bases outside the gene matches. Germline loops: CDR1 KGHSH, CDR2 LQKENI. This CDR3 region has 16 residues. The CDR3 nucleotides read TGTGCCAGCTCACCAGCTCAGGGGGCCTCTGGAAACACCATATATTTT. Translated, it gives CASSPAQGASGNTIYF.

V is TRBV19 and J is TRBJ2-7; weak D call: TRBD2 (6 bases). The CDR3 spans 14 residues. Trimming left V 3 bases short and J 4 bases short, with 13 bases between. In germline, CDR1 is LNHDA, CDR2 SQIVND (reference sequence). CDR3 sequence reads: CASSIGAGFYEQYF. For the CDR3, the DNA is TGTGCCAGTAGTATCGGTGCGGGGTTTTACGAGCAGTACTTC.